These 7 T cell receptor beta chains originate from one sample sequenced in a study of T cells after yellow fever vaccination. In TCRdb, the 5' RACE reads were re-called with MiXCR into one record per CDR3 protein. There are approximately 550,000 distinct CDR3 sequences in the sample; under 25% occur only once, and approximately 14% lies in the top ten. The sample here was PBMCs, taken 15 days after the yellow fever booster vaccination. The receptors originated from a man younger than 40 who received the YFV17D yellow fever vaccine.

This clonotype was seen a handful of times. V is TRBV18 and J is TRBJ2-1; D is undetermined. Trimming removed 5 bases from V and 6 bases from J, with 11 bases in between. Per the germline V gene, CDR1 is KGHSH and CDR2 is LQKENI. The CDR3 covers 13 residues. The CDR3: CASSDRPGNEQFF. The CDR3 DNA follows: TGTGCCAGCTCAGACCGACCGGGCAATGAGCAGTTCTTC.

This clonotype has just a few counts. V and J are TRBV7-3 and TRBJ2-3; 9 bases line up with TRBD2. V shed 6 bases and J 6 bases; nucleotides not matched to a gene: 10. Germline CDR1 and CDR2: SGHTA and FQGTGA. The CDR3 length is 15 residues. The CDR3 region is CASSYRLAVADTQYF. The CDR3 DNA reads as TGTGCCAGCAGTTATCGACTAGCGGTAGCGGATACGCAGTATTTT.

This clonotype was observed a few times. The CDR3 reads CASSPHPGQPTYEQYF. The CDR3 DNA follows: TGTGCCAGCAGCCCTCACCCGGGACAGCCTACCTACGAGCAGTACTTC. The chain links TRBV7-6 to TRBJ2-7, with 7 bases fitting TRBD1. CDR1 and CDR2 from the germline V gene are SGHVS and FNYEAQ. There are 16 residues in the CDR3. The trim removed 5 bases at V and 2 bases at J, leaving 12 bases unmatched.

The chain is built from TRBV18 and TRBJ2-7; D call uncertain. Germline CDR1 and CDR2: KGHSH and LQKENI. The CDR3 loop spans 14 amino acids. Trimming removed 2 bases at V and 2 bases at J, with 10 bases between. CDR3 sequence: CASSPSIEAYEQYF. Here the CDR3 DNA reads TGTGCCAGCTCACCATCAATAGAAGCCTACGAGCAGTACTTC.

The sample holds a few counts of this clonotype. This rearrangement joins TRBV5-6 to TRBJ2-3; a weak D match, TRBD2 (6 bases). CDR1 is SGHDT and CDR2 is YYEEEE in the germline V gene. Between the trimmed V and J ends, which lost 1 base and 4 bases, there was a span of 13 bases. The CDR3 contains 15 residues. The CDR3 reads CASSLPGELADTQYF. CDR3 sequence (DNA): TGTGCCAGCAGCTTGCCGGGGGAGTTGGCAGATACGCAGTATTTT.

The chain recombines TRBV15 with TRBJ2-2, with D perhaps TRBD1 (5 bases). This CDR3 has 13 amino acids. The ends were cut back, 6 bases at V and 5 bases at J, with 10 bases in the middle. The germline gives CDR1 LNHNV, CDR2 YYDKDF (reference sequence). The CDR3 nucleotides are TGTGCCACCAGTGTCTCAGGGACCGGGGAGCTGTTTTTT. Its translation is CATSVSGTGELFF.

This clonotype has a handful of counts. V is TRBV7-2 and J is TRBJ2-3, with no clear D. V lost 3 bases, J lost 0 bases, and 7 bases lay in between. From germline, CDR1 is SGHTA and CDR2 FQGNSA. CDR3 length equals 14 residues. In nucleotides, the CDR3 is TGTGCCAGCAGCTTCTTTCCGAGCACAGATACGCAGTATTTT. Its translation: CASSFFPSTDTQYF.